Reported below is one T cell receptor beta chain. The antigen remains undetermined. This sample is part of a study of T-cell reconstitution after alpha-beta-depleted transplantation in children. Study-wide results and limits: Where alpha-beta T cells came from about two months after transplant was reportedly several hundred expanded graft clones. Among T cells one year after transplant, newly produced cells accounted for most counts and diversity.

Preparation of the TCRbeta library used unique molecular identifiers. Each CDR3 protein is one row after TCRdb ran MiXCR on the PCR reads. The sample has about a million distinct CDR3 sequences, around 30% seen once. The CDR3 sequence is 11 residues long. V was trimmed by 2 bases and J by 6 bases, leaving 4 bases between them. Germline assignment: CDR1 SEHNR and CDR2 FQNEAQ (reference sequence). This receptor was obtained from a boy under two years old who had a stem cell transplant for SCID, so the T cells may come from the graft donor. The starting material was PBMCs, mostly from graft donor cells, obtained 360 days after TCRalphabeta/CD19-depleted stem cell transplant. The chain combines TRBV7-9 with TRBJ1-1, with D hard to call. The CDR3 DNA follows: TGTGCCAGCAGCTTATTCCCTGAAGCTTTCTTT. Amino acid sequence: CASSLFPEAFF.